These T cell receptor beta chains were read from a single sample in a study of technical replicates of blood from a handful of donors. TCRdb's table, derived via immunoSEQ multiplex PCR, lists solely in-frame clones and lacks some. Of roughly 67,000 clones listed, about 98% were seen once; the top ten hold 0.16%. Sequencing used T cells isolated from PBMCs. These TCRs come from a human donor in good health. Both conserved end residues are part of each CDR3.

v_gene	j_gene	CDR3aa
TRBV4-2	TRBJ1-5	CASSQETGQGDQPQHF
TRBV4-2	TRBJ2-2	CASSQDGRGGLTGELFF
TRBV2	TRBJ1-2	CASYRSTYYGYTF
TRBV29-1	TRBJ2-1	CSVEVPLASGSAYNEQFF
TRBV7-2	TRBJ1-2	CASSLVLDFIRRGYTF
TRBV4-1	TRBJ2-5	CASSQDRLAGAQETQYF
TRBV27	TRBJ1-4	CASSHRLGAVNEKLFF
TRBV5-1	TRBJ2-2	CASSPGLMNTGELFF
TRBV20-1	TRBJ1-1	CSARTSGAFF
TRBV6-1	TRBJ1-5	CASSEARVDQPQHF
TRBV7-7	TRBJ2-3	CASSRAGGNTDTQYF
TRBV6-5	TRBJ2-7	CASSYLTSGSPYEQYF
TRBV27	TRBJ2-3	CASSLRDRVLYSTDTQYF
TRBV27	TRBJ2-3	CASAGGTYITDTQYF
TRBV6-5	TRBJ1-2	CASTDVTGNYGYTF
TRBV27	TRBJ1-6	CASSPRDDPYNSPLHF
TRBV5-6	TRBJ2-4	CASSLAVGAGVAKNIQYF
TRBV18	TRBJ2-7	CASSPLLGAEPYEQYF
TRBV2	TRBJ1-1	CATTRVALQPTEAFF
TRBV5-1	TRBJ1-2	CASSRQTVGANYGYTF
TRBV7-8	TRBJ2-1	CASTGGDEQFF
TRBV30	TRBJ1-2	CARSHWAPGWGQGFSYGYTF
TRBV29-1	TRBJ2-1	CSVETSGAYNEQFF
TRBV6-1	TRBJ2-1	CASSELAAIGNEQFF
TRBV6-5	TRBJ1-1	CASSYIRATENTEAFF
TRBV30	TRBJ2-2	CAWSGQGIQSGELFF
TRBV27	TRBJ2-3	CASSRGLAGGTSSTDTQYF
TRBV7-3	TRBJ1-1	CASTLDLNTEAFF
TRBV10-3	TRBJ1-5	CATRTGAGNQPQHF
TRBV15	TRBJ2-5	CATSGDRGRETQYF
TRBV5-4	TRBJ1-2	CASSIGTVAYGYTF
TRBV2	TRBJ1-2	CASRPTGKNYGYTF
TRBV15	TRBJ1-2	CATSRDRAGTTPGGYTF